These 5 T cell receptor beta chains were all obtained from the same sample, sequenced in a study of early T cells in non-severe SARS-CoV-2 infection. MiXCR, run by TCRdb on the 5' RACE reads, gives a single entry per CDR3 protein. Of under 60,000 distinct CDR3 sequences in the sample, 7.5% to 9.5% were seen once. The input for sequencing was whole blood, taken at baseline. The receptors were sampled from an adult who was a healthcare worker with PCR-confirmed SARS-CoV-2 infection or an uninfected control (not recorded which).

This clonotype was picked up many times. The CDR3 DNA reads as TGTGCCAGCAGCGTAGTTTCCGGTGCCGAGCAGTACTTC. Amino acid sequence: CASSVVSGAEQYF. The chain uses TRBV9 and TRBJ2-7, with unresolved D. The CDR3 has 13 amino acids. From germline, CDR1 is SGDLS and CDR2 YYNGEE. Trimming left V 0 bases short and J 6 bases short, with 10 bases between.

There are many counts of this clonotype. CDR3 amino acids: CASRVAGAAYNEQFF. The CDR3 DNA sequence: TGTGCCAGCAGGGTAGCGGGAGCCGCCTACAATGAGCAGTTCTTC. V gene TRBV2 combines with J gene TRBJ2-1; 9 bases are shared with TRBD2. With 6 bases clipped from V and 2 bases from J, the junction kept 5 bases outside the gene matches. Germline values: CDR1 SNHLY, CDR2 FYNNEI. This CDR3 has 15 residues.

The V and J genes are TRBV4-1 and TRBJ2-3; the D is unclear. From germline, CDR1 is MGHRA and CDR2 YSYEKL. V was clipped by 1 base and J by 4 bases, with 12 bases between them. The length of the CDR3 is 15 residues. CDR3 nucleotides: TGCGCCAGCAGCCAAGGTCGTCAGATGGCAGATACGCAGTATTTT. Its translation: CASSQGRQMADTQYF.

The V gene is TRBV2, the J gene TRBJ2-5; 10 bases line up with TRBD1. V was pared by 9 bases and J by 8 bases, with 3 bases of the junction left unmatched. This CDR3 contains 11 residues. Looked up from germline, CDR1 is SNHLY and CDR2 is FYNNEI. Here the CDR3 reads CASRQGATQYF. CDR3 nucleotides: TGTGCCAGTAGACAGGGGGCAACCCAGTACTTC.

The table lists this clonotype with a few counts. The chain uses TRBV30 and TRBJ2-7; perhaps TRBD1 as D (6 bases). The CDR3 is made up of 17 amino acids. The V end lost 4 bases, the J end lost 0 bases, and 22 bases lay between the germline ends. Germline CDR1 is GTSNPN and CDR2 is SVGIG (reference sequence). This CDR3 reads CAWMGQLGQMNSYEQYF. DNA for the CDR3: TGTGCCTGGATGGGCCAACTGGGACAAATGAACTCCTACGAGCAGTACTTC.